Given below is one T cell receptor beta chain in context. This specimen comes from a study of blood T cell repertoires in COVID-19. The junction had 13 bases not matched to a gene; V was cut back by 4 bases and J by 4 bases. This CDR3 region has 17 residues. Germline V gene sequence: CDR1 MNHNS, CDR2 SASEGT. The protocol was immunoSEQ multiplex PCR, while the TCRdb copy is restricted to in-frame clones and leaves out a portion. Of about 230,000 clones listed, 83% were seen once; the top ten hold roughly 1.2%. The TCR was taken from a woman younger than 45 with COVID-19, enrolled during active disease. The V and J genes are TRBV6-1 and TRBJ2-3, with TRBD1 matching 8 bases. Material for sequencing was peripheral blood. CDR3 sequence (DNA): TGTGCCAGCAGTGCGGAAATAGGACAGGGAAGTTCAGATACGCAGTATTTT. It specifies CASSAEIGQGSSDTQYF.